This T cell receptor (beta chain) was recovered during a study of beta chain features in type 1 diabetes. The ends were cut back, 1 base at V and 5 bases at J, with 15 bases in the middle. CDR1 is MGHDK and CDR2 is SYGVNS in the germline V gene. This CDR3 comprises 15 residues. Study-level findings and limits: Type 1 diabetes patients had TCRB CDR3s that were shorter (moderately but significantly so) in all four CD4+ subsets.

Comments on this clone: The antigen is unknown.

A sort by CD45RO/CCR7/CD25/CD127/CD95/CD27 yielded CD4+ naive, central memory, regulatory and stem cell-like memory cells. The entirety of the isolated RNA underwent reverse transcription, so expressed TCRB transcripts were sequenced. TCRdb's copy holds only in-frame clones and misses some; the assay was immunoSEQ multiplex PCR. Altogether around 400,000 clones are present, roughly an eighth being singletons, with the ten largest covering 0.017%. The chain carries TRBV25-1 and TRBJ2-7; D possibly corresponds to TRBD1 (6 bases). The TCR comes from a man aged 18 to 35 in good health. Sequencing input: naive CD4+ T cells from blood. The CDR3 nucleotides read TGTGCCAGCAGTGAATTCAAAGGGGGTTTCCACGAGCAGTACTTC. Residues: CASSEFKGGFHEQYF.